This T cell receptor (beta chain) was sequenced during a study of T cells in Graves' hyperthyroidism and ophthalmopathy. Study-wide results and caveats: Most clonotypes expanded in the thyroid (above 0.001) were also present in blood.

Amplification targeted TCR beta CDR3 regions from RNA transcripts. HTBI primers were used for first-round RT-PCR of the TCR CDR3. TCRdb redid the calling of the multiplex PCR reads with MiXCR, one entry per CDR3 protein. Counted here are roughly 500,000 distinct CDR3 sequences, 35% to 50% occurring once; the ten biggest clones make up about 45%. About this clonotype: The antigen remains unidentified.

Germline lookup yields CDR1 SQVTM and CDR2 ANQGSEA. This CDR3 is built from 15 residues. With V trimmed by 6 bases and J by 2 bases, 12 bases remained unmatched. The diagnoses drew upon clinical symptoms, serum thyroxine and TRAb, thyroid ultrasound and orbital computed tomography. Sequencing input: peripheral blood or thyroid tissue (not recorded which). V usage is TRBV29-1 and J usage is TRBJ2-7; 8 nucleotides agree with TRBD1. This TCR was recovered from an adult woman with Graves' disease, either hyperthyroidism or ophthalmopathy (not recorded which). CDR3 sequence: CSVVDRDRSPYEQYF. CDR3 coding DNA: TGCAGCGTCGTTGACCGGGACAGGAGCCCCTACGAGCAGTACTTC.